Listed below are T cell receptor beta chains from one sample, sequenced in a study of beta chain features in type 1 diabetes. Here immunoSEQ multiplex PCR was the method, and the copy in TCRdb shows in-frame clones only, minus some. The table shows a few hundred thousand clones, with approximately 15% occurring only once. Sequenced material: naive CD4+ T cells from blood. These receptors were obtained from a man under 40 with type 1 diabetes. The CDR3 runs from the conserved cysteine through the conserved F or W. D genes are given only for firm matches. The listing skips clone size in some rows; elsewhere it reads once, few, many or a size class.

>TRBJ2-7|TRBV6-5|TRBD1|.
TGTGCCAGCAGTTTGGACAGGGGGGTGGGCTACGAGCAGTACTTC
CASSLDRGVGYEQYF
>TRBJ2-3|TRBV7-9|.|few
TGTGCCAGCAGCCCCCACGCCAGGGCAGATACGCAGTATTTT
CASSPHARADTQYF
>TRBJ2-1|TRBV30|TRBD1|few
TGTGCCTGGAGTGCAAACAGGGGGCGCAGGTACAATGAGCAGTTCTTC
CAWSANRGRRYNEQFF
>TRBJ1-3|TRBV15|TRBD1|.
TGTGCCACCAGCAGAGATTGGGACAGTGGAAACACCATATATTTT
CATSRDWDSGNTIYF
>TRBJ2-1|TRBV30|TRBD2|few
TGTGCCTGGGGGACTAGCGCTAATGAGCAGTTCTTC
CAWGTSANEQFF
>TRBJ1-6|TRBV30|.|.
TGTGCCTGGGGACTTAGCCCCTATAATTCACCCCTCCACTTT
CAWGLSPYNSPLHF
>TRBJ2-7|TRBV20-1|TRBD1|.
TGCAGTGCGTCGGGACAGCGCGAGCAGTACTTC
CSASGQREQYF
>TRBJ2-3|TRBV29-1|TRBD2|few
TGCAGCGTTGGGACTAGCGCCGTCACAGATACGCAGTATTTT
CSVGTSAVTDTQYF
>TRBJ1-1|TRBV5-1|TRBD1|.
TGCGCCAGCAGCCCACAACGGGACAGTTCAATGAACACTGAAGCTTTCTTT
CASSPQRDSSMNTEAFF
>TRBJ2-7|TRBV7-9|TRBD2|.
TGTGCCAGCAGCTTGGCGGGGGGCTACGAGCAGTACTTC
CASSLAGGYEQYF
>TRBJ2-7|TRBV4-1|.|.
TGCGCCAGCAGCCCGCAGGCGGGCCCATACTACGAGCAGTACTTC
CASSPQAGPYYEQYF
>TRBJ2-1|TRBV11-2|TRBD2|.
TGTGCCAGCAGCTTAGCCCAGAGGAGCGGGAGTCTAACCAATGAGCAGTTCTTC
CASSLAQRSGSLTNEQFF
>TRBJ2-5|TRBV6-6|.|few
TGTGCCAGCAGCCTTCAGGTGGCTAGCGAGCAAGAGACCCAGTACTTC
CASSLQVASEQETQYF
>TRBJ2-4|TRBV4-2|TRBD2|.
TGTGCCAGCAGGGGGGAGGGGGCCAAAAACATTCAGTACTTC
CASRGEGAKNIQYF
>TRBJ2-1|TRBV7-6|.|.
TGTGCCAGCACCGTCGGAGGCCTCTACAATGAGCAGTTCTTC
CASTVGGLYNEQFF
>TRBJ1-4|TRBV7-2|.|few
TGTGCCAGCAGCTTCCGGGAGGTCGATGAACTGTTTTTT
CASSFREVDELFF
>TRBJ2-2|TRBV11-2|TRBD1|.
TGTGCCAGCAGCCAAGGGACAGGGAGGGCCGGGGAGCTGTTTTTT
CASSQGTGRAGELFF
>TRBJ2-3|TRBV5-4|TRBD2|few
TGTGCCAGCAGCGGGGGACTAGCGGGGGTCACAGATACGCAGTATTTT
CASSGGLAGVTDTQYF
>TRBJ2-3|TRBV9|TRBD2|.
TGTGCCAGCAGCGTAGCAGGGAGGGCCGGAGATACGCAGTATTTT
CASSVAGRAGDTQYF
>TRBJ2-5|TRBV19|.|.
TGTGCCAGTAGTATTGGACTCCAAGAGACCCAGTACTTC
CASSIGLQETQYF
>TRBJ1-4|TRBV25-1|.|few
TGTGCCAGCAGTGAAGGAGCGTACGGAGGTGAAAAACTGTTTTTT
CASSEGAYGGEKLFF
>TRBJ2-3|TRBV30|.|.
TGTGCCGGGACCGAGGGCTCAGATACGCAGTATTTT
CAGTEGSDTQYF
>TRBJ2-7|TRBV25-1|.|few
TGTGCCAGCAGTGTTGGGGAGGCGCAGTACTTC
CASSVGEAQYF
>TRBJ2-7|TRBV6-6|TRBD1|few
TGTGCCAGCAGTTACCGGGACAGGGGTCTTGGGGAGCAGTACTTC
CASSYRDRGLGEQYF
>TRBJ1-2|TRBV7-9|.|.
TGTGCCAGCAGCTCCGGGCCAGGGAGGAACTATGGCTACACCTTC
CASSSGPGRNYGYTF
>TRBJ1-2|TRBV7-9|.|few
TGTGCCAGCAGCTTAACAGGGTTAACCCCCAATCCTGGCTACACCTTC
CASSLTGLTPNPGYTF
>TRBJ2-5|TRBV6-5|TRBD1|few
TGTGCCAGCAGTGACGTGACAGGGTTGGAGACCCAGTACTTC
CASSDVTGLETQYF
>TRBJ2-7|TRBV5-4|.|.
TGTGCCAGCAGCTTGGCAGGGGCCTGGGGGCAGTACTTC
CASSLAGAWGQYF
>TRBJ1-1|TRBV5-1|.|few
TGCGCCAGCAGGTCGGGTGAGAACACTGAAGCTTTCTTT
CASRSGENTEAFF
>TRBJ2-1|TRBV19|TRBD2|.
TGTGCCAGTAGTAATAGCGGGAGGGTAAATGAGCAGTTCTTC
CASSNSGRVNEQFF
>TRBJ1-2|TRBV11-3|.|.
TGTGCCAGCAGCTACACAGGAAACTATGGCTACACCTTC
CASSYTGNYGYTF
>TRBJ1-1|TRBV2|.|.
TGTGCCAGCAGTGTCGCGGAGGCGAACACTGAAGCTTTCTTT
CASSVAEANTEAFF
>TRBJ1-2|TRBV23-1|.|.
TGCGCCAGCGCTCCGCCCCAACTTGACTATGGCTACACCTTC
CASAPPQLDYGYTF
>TRBJ1-1|TRBV5-1|TRBD1|.
TGCGCCAGCAGCTCGACAGGGGAGAGCACTGAAGCTTTCTTT
CASSSTGESTEAFF